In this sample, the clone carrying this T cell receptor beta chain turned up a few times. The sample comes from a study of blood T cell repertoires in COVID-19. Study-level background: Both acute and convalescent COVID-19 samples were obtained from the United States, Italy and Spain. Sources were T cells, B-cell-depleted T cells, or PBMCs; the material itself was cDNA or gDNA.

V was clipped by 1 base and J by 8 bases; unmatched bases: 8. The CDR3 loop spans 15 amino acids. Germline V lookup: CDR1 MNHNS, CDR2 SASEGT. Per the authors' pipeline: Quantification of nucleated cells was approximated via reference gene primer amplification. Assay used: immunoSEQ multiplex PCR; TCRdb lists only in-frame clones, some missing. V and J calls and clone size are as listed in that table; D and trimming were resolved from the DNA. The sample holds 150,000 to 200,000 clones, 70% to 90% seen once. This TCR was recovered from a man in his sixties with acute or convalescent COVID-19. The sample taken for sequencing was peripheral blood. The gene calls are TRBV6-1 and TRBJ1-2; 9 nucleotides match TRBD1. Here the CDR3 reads CASSEDPGTGSGYTF. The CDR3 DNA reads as TGTGCCAGCAGTGAAGACCCCGGGACAGGGAGCGGCTACACCTTC.